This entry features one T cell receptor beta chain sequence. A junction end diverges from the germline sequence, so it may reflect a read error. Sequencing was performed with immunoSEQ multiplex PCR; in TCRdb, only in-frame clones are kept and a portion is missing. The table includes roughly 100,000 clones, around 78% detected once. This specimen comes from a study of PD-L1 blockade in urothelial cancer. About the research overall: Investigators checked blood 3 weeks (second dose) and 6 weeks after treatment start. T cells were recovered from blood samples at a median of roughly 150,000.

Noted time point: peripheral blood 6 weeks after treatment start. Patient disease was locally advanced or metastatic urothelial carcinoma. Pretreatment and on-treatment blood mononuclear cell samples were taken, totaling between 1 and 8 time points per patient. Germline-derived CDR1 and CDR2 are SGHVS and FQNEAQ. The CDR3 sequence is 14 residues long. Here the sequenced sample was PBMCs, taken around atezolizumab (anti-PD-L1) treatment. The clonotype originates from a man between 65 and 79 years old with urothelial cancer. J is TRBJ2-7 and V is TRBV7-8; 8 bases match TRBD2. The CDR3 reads CASSLIREGPLKDF. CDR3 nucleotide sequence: TGTGCCAGCAGCTTAATCCGGGAGGGCCCCTTGAAGGACTTC.